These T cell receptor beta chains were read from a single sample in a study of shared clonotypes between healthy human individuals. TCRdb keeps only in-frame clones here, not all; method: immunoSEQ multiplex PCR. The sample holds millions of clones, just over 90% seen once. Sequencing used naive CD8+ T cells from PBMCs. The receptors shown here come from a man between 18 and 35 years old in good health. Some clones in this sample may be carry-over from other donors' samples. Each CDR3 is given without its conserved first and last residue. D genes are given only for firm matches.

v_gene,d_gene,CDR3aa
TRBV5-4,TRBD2,ASSSLTSGRAGETQY
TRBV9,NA,ASSSGLGYIQY
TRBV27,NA,ASMGNRERTGELF
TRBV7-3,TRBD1,ASSVTGGSGETQY
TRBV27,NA,ASSLLGARSPLH
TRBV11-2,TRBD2,ASWSSGEETQY
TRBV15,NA,ATSPRWRDGFNEQF
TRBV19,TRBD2,ATGGPFDEQF
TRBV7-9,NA,ASSYAGGRAESLSYEQY
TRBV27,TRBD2,ASSLAGSTNYEQY